These 30 T cell receptor beta chains originate from one sample sequenced in a study of tumour-infiltrating T cells in Burkitt lymphoma. Using immunoSEQ multiplex PCR, the repertoire was profiled, and TCRdb retains in-frame clones only, with some absent. The table includes about 4,400 clones, about 86% detected once. Sequences were obtained from tumor tissue. Every receptor here comes from a human donor with diffuse large B-cell lymphoma. Some clones in this sample may be carry-over from other donors' samples.

In regard to this clone: Sequence at one end of the junction differs from germline and may be a read error. The chain joins TRBV29-1 to TRBJ1-1; no clear D. Germline CDR1 is SQVTM and CDR2 is ANQGSEA. The CDR3 has 11 residues. In nucleotides, the CDR3 is TGCAGCGGTGAAGCGGACGATGAAGCTTTCTTT. Translation gives CSGEADDEAFF.

This chain uses TRBV5-1 with TRBJ2-7, with D perhaps matching TRBD1 (5 bases). Germline CDR1 and CDR2: SGHRS and YFSETQ. The CDR3 is 15 residues long. V was cut by 1 base and J by 8 bases, with 19 bases left in between. The DNA of the CDR3 is TGCGCCAGCAGCTTGACAGGCCCCTCTACTTACAAGCAGTACTTC. Amino acids: CASSLTGPSTYKQYF.

The chain combines TRBV7-9 with TRBJ2-3, with 11 bases identical to TRBD2. The CDR3 spans 18 residues. Germline lookup yields CDR1 SEHNR and CDR2 FQNEAQ (reference sequence). J gave up 2 bases and V 5 bases, and 12 bases lay outside the gene matches. In DNA, the CDR3 is TGTGCCAGCAGCCCCCCGGCGGGTAGCGGGAGGGTCACAGATACGCAGTATTTT. Amino acid sequence: CASSPPAGSGRVTDTQYF.

This chain links TRBV7-8 with TRBJ1-1; 7 nucleotides align to TRBD1. Germline loops: CDR1 SGHVS, CDR2 FQNEAQ. CDR3 size: 14 residues. With 1 base clipped from V and 5 bases from J, the junction kept 4 bases outside the gene matches. This CDR3 is CASSLGQGRTEAFF. In nucleotides, the CDR3 is TGTGCCAGCAGCTTAGGACAGGGAAGGACTGAAGCTTTCTTT.

V gene TRBV11-3 combines with J gene TRBJ1-1; the match to TRBD1 covers 8 bases. The V gene's germline CDR1 is SGHNT and CDR2 YENEEA. The J segment lost 3 bases and the V segment lost 1 base, leaving 7 bases of the junction unmatched. The CDR3 totals 16 residues. DNA of the CDR3: TGTGCCAGCAGCTTAGGCTCGACAGGGGCCGACACTGAAGCTTTCTTT. Protein: CASSLGSTGADTEAFF.

J is TRBJ1-2 and V is TRBV5-4; D remains unclear. V was clipped by 4 bases and J by 4 bases, with 17 bases between them. There are 15 residues in the CDR3. Germline CDR1 is SGHNT and CDR2 is YYREEE (reference sequence). In DNA form, the CDR3 reads TGTGCCAGCAGCCCCAACAGAGAACGCTCCTATGGCTACACCTTC. It yields the protein CASSPNRERSYGYTF. Filled out from reference TRBV5-4 and TRBJ1-2, the complete variable domain reads ETGVTQSPTHLIKTRGQQVTLRCSSQSGHNTVSWYQQALGQGPQFIFQYYREEENGRGNFPPRFSGLQFPNYSSELNVNALELDDSALYLCASSPNRERSYGYTFGSGTRLTVV.

The chain carries TRBV7-9 and TRBJ2-7; 8 bases fit TRBD1. The germline V gene has CDR1 SEHNR and CDR2 FQNEAQ (reference sequence). The CDR3 sequence is 12 residues long. V lost 4 bases to trimming and J lost 9 bases; unmatched junction nucleotides: 5. CDR3 in DNA: TGTGCCAGCAGCTCGGACAGGGCCTCGCAGTACTTC. Translation: CASSSDRASQYF.

The chain links TRBV6-5 to TRBJ1-5; no clear D gene. The germline V gene has CDR1 MNHEY and CDR2 SVGAGI. The CDR3 contains 16 residues. The ends were cut back, 1 base at V and 0 bases at J, with 10 bases in the middle. The CDR3 DNA is TGTGCCAGCAGTTACTTTGGCAGGTATAGCAATCAGCCCCAGCATTTT. Its protein is CASSYFGRYSNQPQHF.

The chain employs TRBV5-1 and TRBJ2-5, with 7 bases identical to TRBD2. The length of the CDR3 is 17 residues. V dropped 0 bases and J dropped 4; count of bases not matched to a gene: 12. Per germline, CDR1 SGHRS and CDR2 YFSETQ. CDR3 in DNA: TGCGCCAGCAGCTTGGGTTTCTGGGCTAGCGGTGGAGAGACCCAGTACTTC. This encodes CASSLGFWASGGETQYF.

The chain links TRBV28 to TRBJ1-2; perhaps TRBD1 as D (6 bases). Germline V gene data show CDR1 as MDHEN and CDR2 as SYDVKM. Trimming took off 3 bases at V and 6 bases at J, with 14 bases between the two ends. The CDR3 loop spans 14 amino acids. The CDR3 reads CASSFWDTANGYTF. DNA of the CDR3: TGTGCCAGCAGTTTTTGGGACACCGCGAATGGCTACACCTTC.

The chain carries TRBV30 and TRBJ2-1, with 8 bases identical to TRBD1. Germline V CDR1 and CDR2: GTSNPN, SVGIG (reference sequence). Trimming removed 5 bases from V and 10 bases from J; junction bases left unmatched: 10. The CDR3 totals 13 residues. DNA of the CDR3: TGTGCCTGGGGGCGAGGGACAGGTCACGAGCAGTTCTTC. Its protein product is CAWGRGTGHEQFF.

This clone appeared a few times. V usage is TRBV2 and J usage is TRBJ1-5; a possible D gene is TRBD1 (6 bases). V was shortened by 6 bases and J by 3 bases, with 12 bases between the two germline ends. The CDR3 is 14 residues long. Germline assignment: CDR1 SNHLY and CDR2 FYNNEI. Written as DNA, the CDR3 is TGTGCCAGCAGGACTTGGGGGCTCAATCAGCCCCAGCATTTT. Translating it yields CASRTWGLNQPQHF.

The rearrangement uses TRBV2 and TRBJ2-3, with TRBD1 matching over 8 bases. This CDR3 is 14 amino acids long. Trimming removed 7 bases from V and 5 bases from J; junction bases left unmatched: 8. Germline lookup yields CDR1 SNHLY and CDR2 FYNNEI. CDR3 DNA: TGTGCCAGCACACGGCAGGGGGCCGGAGATACGCAGTATTTT. Encoded protein: CASTRQGAGDTQYF.

This clone is a singleton in its sample. The chain couples TRBV2 to TRBJ1-1; TRBD1 aligns across 7 bases. V shed 3 bases and J 5 bases; nucleotides not matched to a gene: 12. The CDR3 sequence is 16 residues long. The germline V gene has CDR1 SNHLY and CDR2 FYNNEI. The chain's CDR3 is CASSDLTGFGLTEAFF. CDR3 bases: TGTGCCAGCAGTGACCTGACAGGGTTCGGATTAACTGAAGCTTTCTTT.

The gene calls are TRBV30 and TRBJ2-2, with 11 bases lining up with TRBD2. Trimming removed 0 bases from V and 6 bases from J; junction bases left unmatched: 6. The CDR3 is 16 residues long. Germline V gene sequence: CDR1 GTSNPN, CDR2 SVGIG (reference sequence). In DNA form, the CDR3 reads TGTGCCTGGAGTGTAGCTAGCGGGAGGAGGGCCGGGGAGCTGTTTTTT. Translated, it gives CAWSVASGRRAGELFF.

This clone was seen a handful of times. The V and J genes are TRBV9 and TRBJ1-4; maybe TRBD1 (6 bases). Between the trimmed V and J ends, which lost 4 bases and 8 bases, there was a span of 12 bases. This CDR3 is built from 13 residues. Germline lookup yields CDR1 SGDLS and CDR2 YYNGEE. The CDR3 loop reads CASSPTQGEKLFF. In DNA form, the CDR3 reads TGTGCCAGCAGCCCCACCCAGGGGGAAAAACTGTTTTTT.

The chain recombines TRBV2 with TRBJ1-2; D not certain. The CDR3 contains 13 residues. The ends were cut back, 6 bases at V and 8 bases at J, with 16 bases in the middle. Germline CDR1 reads SNHLY; CDR2 reads FYNNEI. CDR3 nucleotides: TGTGCCAGCAGCGCTGCGGTCGAATCAGGCTACACCTTC. This encodes CASSAAVESGYTF.

In its sample, this clone was seen a few times. The chain uses TRBV27 and TRBJ2-1, with 10 bases aligning to TRBD2. V lost 2 bases and J lost 5; bases outside the gene matches: 9. This CDR3 spans 17 amino acids. CDR1 and CDR2 from the germline V gene are MNHEY and SMNVEV (reference sequence). The CDR3 nucleotides are TGTGCCAGCAGTTTACGGGCGACTAGCGGGTCTAACAATGAGCAGTTCTTC. It yields the protein CASSLRATSGSNNEQFF.

The rearrangement joins TRBV7-3 to TRBJ2-2; 13 bases align to TRBD2. From germline, CDR1 is SGHTA and CDR2 FQGTGA. Germline trimming cut 5 bases from V and 5 bases from J; bases unmatched to any gene: 5. This CDR3 is 16 amino acids long. CDR3 in DNA: TGTGCCAGCAGCGTACTAGCGGGAGGGGGAACCGGGGAGCTGTTTTTT. It codes for CASSVLAGGGTGELFF.

The V call is TRBV14, the J call TRBJ1-1; possibly TRBD1 for D (6 bases). Trimming took off 2 bases at V and 1 base at J, with 8 bases between the two ends. CDR1 and CDR2 from the germline V gene are SGHDN and FVKESK. The length of the CDR3 is 14 residues. CDR3 bases: TGTGCCAGCAGCCAAACCAGGGGGAACACTGAAGCTTTCTTT. Translation: CASSQTRGNTEAFF.

The chain carries TRBV10-1 and TRBJ2-3; unclear D gene. CDR1 is WNHNN, CDR2 SYGVQD, per germline (reference sequence). The CDR3 is 15 residues long. Trimming stripped 2 bases from V and 4 bases from J, with 13 bases between. The CDR3 loop reads CASSENHQIPDTQYF. The CDR3 nucleotides are TGCGCCAGCAGTGAGAACCACCAAATCCCAGATACGCAGTATTTT.

The chain has TRBV5-1 and TRBJ2-5; D unclear. Germline CDR1 SGHRS, CDR2 YFSETQ. The V end was cut by 0 bases, the J end by 5 bases, with 5 bases between. The CDR3 is 12 amino acids. The CDR3 is CASSLGSETQYF. The CDR3 nucleotides read TGCGCCAGCAGCTTGGGGTCGGAGACCCAGTACTTC.

V gene TRBV16 combines with J gene TRBJ2-4, with 8 bases aligning to TRBD2. The V gene's germline CDR1 is KGHSY and CDR2 FQNENV. The CDR3 runs to 14 residues. V trimming: 8 bases; J trimming: 4 bases; junction bases outside the gene matches: 7. CDR3 bases: TGTGCCAGCGGGCGGGGGGCCGGAAAAAACATTCAGTACTTC. Translating gives CASGRGAGKNIQYF. The complete variable domain, with remaining parts taken from reference TRBV16 and TRBJ2-4, reads GEEVAQTPKHLVRGEGQKAKLYCAPIKGHSYVFWYQQVLKNEFKFLISFQNENVFDETGMPKERFSAKCLPNSPCSLEIQATKLEDSAVYFCASGRGAGKNIQYFGAGTRLSVL.

Of note for this clone: The junction does not match germline at one end; this may be a read error. V gene TRBV7-7 combines with J gene TRBJ2-2, with TRBD2 identical over 7 bases. Germline V gives CDR1 SSHAT, CDR2 FNYEAQ (reference sequence). The CDR3 runs 15 residues. This CDR3 is CASSPMGAGTGELFF. For the CDR3, the DNA is TGTGCTAGCAGCCCGATGGGAGCGGGAACCGGGGAGCTGTTTTTT. The full variable domain, with the rest looked up from reference TRBV7-7 and TRBJ2-2, is GAGVSQSPRYKVTKRGQDVTLRCDPISSHATLYWYQQALGQGPEFLTYFNYEAQPDKSGLPSDRFSAERPEGSISTLTIQRTEQRDSAMYRCASSPMGAGTGELFFGEGSRLTVL.

This chain links TRBV30 with TRBJ2-7; D is uncertain. The length of the CDR3 is 11 residues. Trimming shortened V by 2 bases and J by 8 bases, and 10 bases separated the two germline ends. Germline V gives CDR1 GTSNPN, CDR2 SVGIG (reference sequence). The CDR3 DNA is TGTGCCTGGAGTATCATGGGCCAGCAGTACTTC. Protein product: CAWSIMGQQYF.

This clone was seen only once. CDR3 residues: CASTDLSWEKLFF. For the CDR3, the DNA is TGTGCCAGCACCGATCTCTCCTGGGAAAAACTGTTTTTT. This chain joins TRBV6-6 and TRBJ1-4; D not certain. The CDR3 spans 13 residues. Germline assignment: CDR1 MNHNY and CDR2 SVGAGI (reference sequence). V was cut by 7 bases and J by 8 bases, with 14 bases left in between.

This clone was seen a few times. This chain joins TRBV28 and TRBJ2-3, with no clear D. Germline lookup yields CDR1 MDHEN and CDR2 SYDVKM. Trimming shortened V by 7 bases and J by 2 bases, and 13 bases separated the two germline ends. The CDR3 has 14 residues. The CDR3 reads CASTSFTDTDTQYF. The CDR3 DNA follows: TGTGCCAGCACGAGTTTTACCGACACAGATACGCAGTATTTT.

The rearrangement joins TRBV10-2 to TRBJ2-7; 9 bases map to TRBD2. The germline CDR1 and CDR2 sequences are WSHSY and SAAADI. The ends lost 2 bases at V and 6 bases at J; junction bases unmatched: 5. The CDR3 loop spans 14 amino acids. The CDR3 loop reads CASSEASGKVEQYF. In DNA, the CDR3 is TGCGCCAGCAGTGAGGCTAGCGGGAAGGTCGAGCAGTACTTC.

The rearrangement uses TRBV6-5 and TRBJ1-2; the D gene is possibly TRBD1 (5 bases). CDR3 length equals 12 residues. In germline, CDR1 is MNHEY, CDR2 SVGAGI. Between the trimmed V and J ends, which lost 4 bases and 8 bases, there was a span of 11 bases. For the CDR3, the DNA is TGTGCCAGCAGTTTTCCAGGGAACGGCTACACCTTC. This gives the protein CASSFPGNGYTF.

The rearrangement joins TRBV30 to TRBJ2-3; D gene uncertain. V was clipped by 2 bases and J by 4 bases, with 13 bases between them. The CDR3 loop spans 14 amino acids. Germline CDR1 GTSNPN, CDR2 SVGIG (reference sequence). Here the CDR3 DNA reads TGTGCCTGGAGTCTACCGTCTCCCCCAGATACGCAGTATTTT. Protein sequence: CAWSLPSPPDTQYF.